This passage covers 17 T cell receptor beta chains from one sample sequenced in a study of blood T cell repertoires in COVID-19. The assay was immunoSEQ multiplex PCR, and TCRdb's table has in-frame clones only and misses some. The sample shows 300,000 to 400,000 clones, 85% to 90% of them seen only once. Sequencing used PBMCs or T cells enriched from blood (not recorded which). These receptors were obtained from a woman in her thirties with acute COVID-19.

The gene calls are TRBV4-3 and TRBJ1-1; TRBD1 agrees at 7 bases. The V segment lost 0 bases and the J segment 10 bases; nucleotides outside the gene matches: 17. This CDR3 region has 17 residues. Germline V lookup: CDR1 LGHNA, CDR2 YSLEER. CDR3 in amino acids: CASSQDPTPTGKVRAFF. CDR3 bases: TGCGCCAGCAGCCAAGATCCTACTCCGACAGGGAAGGTACGAGCTTTCTTT.

CDR3 protein: CASSPRGRNEAFF. The CDR3 region has the DNA TGTGCCAGCAGTCCCAGGGGGCGGAATGAAGCTTTCTTT. The chain couples TRBV7-2 to TRBJ1-1; 8 bases map to TRBD1. J lost 7 bases, V lost 6 bases, and 7 bases had no gene match. There are 13 residues in the CDR3. Looked up from germline, CDR1 is SGHTA and CDR2 is FQGNSA.

This clone was observed a handful of times. In DNA, the CDR3 is TGTGCCAGCAGGCTACAGGGGACGTATGGCTACACCTTC. It translates to CASRLQGTYGYTF. The chain uses TRBV5-6 and TRBJ1-2; 7 positions agree with TRBD1. V shed 5 bases, J shed 5 bases, and the junction held 6 bases outside the gene matches. The V gene's germline CDR1 is SGHDT and CDR2 YYEEEE. CDR3 length: 13 residues.

The chain uses TRBV15 and TRBJ1-2; 7 bases line up with TRBD1. Trimming cost V 2 bases and J 3 bases; bases outside gene matches: 3. Germline V lookup: CDR1 LNHNV, CDR2 YYDKDF (reference sequence). The CDR3 covers 14 residues. Here the CDR3 reads CATSRQGVDYGYTF. The CDR3 DNA follows: TGTGCCACCAGCAGACAGGGGGTTGACTATGGCTACACCTTC.

V and J are TRBV9 and TRBJ2-6; maybe TRBD2 (5 bases). The V gene lost 0 bases and the J gene lost 2 bases, with 9 bases spanning the gap. There are 16 residues in the CDR3. CDR1 and CDR2 (germline): SGDLS, YYNGEE. The CDR3 is CASSVALGAGANVLTF. The CDR3 DNA reads as TGTGCCAGCAGCGTAGCATTGGGAGCTGGGGCCAACGTCCTGACTTTC.

This clone was recorded only once. This sequence joins TRBV2 and TRBJ2-7, with TRBD1 matching 8 bases. Germline V gives CDR1 SNHLY, CDR2 FYNNEI. After removal of 7 bases from V and 2 bases from J, the junction contained 7 bases not matched to a gene. The CDR3 totals 14 residues. CDR3 sequence: CASMSGTGTYEQYF. The CDR3 coding sequence is TGTGCCAGCATGTCCGGGACAGGAACCTACGAGCAGTACTTC.

The gene calls are TRBV7-3 and TRBJ2-3; 15 nucleotides match TRBD2. V lost 0 bases and J lost 6; bases outside the gene matches: 4. This CDR3 spans 17 amino acids. The germline V gene has CDR1 SGHTA and CDR2 FQGTGA. CDR3 amino acids: CASSLTGLAGGLDTQYF. In DNA form, the CDR3 reads TGTGCCAGCAGCTTAACCGGACTAGCGGGGGGGCTCGATACGCAGTATTTT.

The rearrangement joins TRBV30 to TRBJ1-4; 9 bases match TRBD1. With V trimmed by 5 bases and J by 5 bases, 9 bases remained unmatched. Germline CDR1 and CDR2: GTSNPN and SVGIG (reference sequence). The CDR3 covers 15 residues. In nucleotides, the CDR3 is TGTGCCTGGCGTCTTAACAGGGGGCGAAATGAAAAACTGTTTTTT. This encodes CAWRLNRGRNEKLFF.

CDR3 sequence: CASSARAQAKNIQYF. In nucleotides, the CDR3 is TGTGCCAGCAGTGCGAGGGCTCAGGCCAAAAACATTCAGTACTTC. This sequence joins TRBV6-6 and TRBJ2-4; perhaps TRBD2 as D (5 bases). V was pared by 5 bases and J by 1 base, with 12 bases between. The CDR3 is 15 amino acids. Per the germline V gene, CDR1 is MNHNY and CDR2 is SVGAGI (reference sequence).

This clone was seen a single time. V and J are TRBV5-6 and TRBJ1-6; 7 nucleotides align to TRBD1. Germline CDR1 and CDR2: SGHDT and YYEEEE. The V gene end was trimmed by 2 bases and the J gene end by 6 bases; junction bases not matched to a gene: 8. The CDR3 has 16 residues. The CDR3 nucleotides are TGTGCCAGCAGCTTTACTCCGGGACAGAGTAATTCACCCCTCCACTTT. This codes for CASSFTPGQSNSPLHF.

V usage is TRBV11-2 and J usage is TRBJ2-7; 7 positions match TRBD2. This CDR3 comprises 17 residues. V lost 1 base to trimming and J lost 3 bases; unmatched junction nucleotides: 12. Germline V gene lookup returns CDR1 SGHAT and CDR2 FQNNGV. The CDR3 bases are TGTGCCAGCAGCTTAGGCACGCTCGCGGCGGGAGACTACGAGCAGTACTTC. Translating gives CASSLGTLAAGDYEQYF.

This sequence joins TRBV29-1 and TRBJ2-2; 9 bases are shared with TRBD1. The CDR3 has 15 amino acids. The V and J ends lost 7 bases and 6 bases, in that order; junction bases with no gene match: 12. CDR1 and CDR2 from the germline V gene are SQVTM and ANQGSEA. CDR3 in DNA: TGCAGCGCCAGTAAACAGGGGGCTAGGGCCGGGGAGCTGTTTTTT. It yields the protein CSASKQGARAGELFF.

The chain recombines TRBV4-3 with TRBJ1-4, with TRBD1 identical over 7 bases. The CDR3 loop spans 15 amino acids. With V trimmed by 1 base and J by 7 bases, 6 bases remained unmatched. CDR1 and CDR2 (germline): LGHNA, YSLEER. The CDR3 sequence: CASSQAPTGSEKLFF. The CDR3 nucleotides read TGCGCCAGCAGCCAAGCCCCGACAGGGAGTGAAAAACTGTTTTTT.

Comments on this clone: In the same sample, other DNA sequences code for this CDR3. The gene calls are TRBV3-1 (or the pseudogene TRBV3-2) and TRBJ2-2; tentative D call: TRBD2 (6 bases). Deletions cut 3 bases from V and 5 bases from J, with 7 bases between. The germline V gene has CDR1 LGHDT and CDR2 YNNKEL (reference sequence). There are 13 residues in the CDR3. CDR3 coding DNA: TGTGCCAGCAGCCAGGGGGGAACCGGGGAGCTGTTTTTT. It specifies CASSQGGTGELFF.

This chain uses TRBV3-1 (or the pseudogene TRBV3-2) with TRBJ1-6; 9 bases map to TRBD1. Looked up from germline, CDR1 is LGHDT and CDR2 is YNNKEL (reference sequence). The trim removed 0 bases at V and 9 bases at J, leaving 3 bases unmatched. This CDR3 has 15 residues. The CDR3 loop reads CASSQEGTGPSPLHF. The CDR3 DNA reads as TGTGCCAGCAGCCAAGAAGGGACAGGGCCTTCACCCCTCCACTTT.

The gene calls are TRBV5-5 and TRBJ2-7, with TRBD2 as a possible D gene (5 bases). Germline CDR1 is SGHKS and CDR2 is YYEKEE (reference sequence). V gave up 0 bases and J gave up 3 bases, with 13 bases separating them. This CDR3 has 15 residues. CDR3 amino acids: CASSLARTLHYEQYF. DNA for the CDR3: TGTGCCAGCAGCTTGGCCCGGACTCTCCACTACGAGCAGTACTTC.

The chain employs TRBV24-1 and TRBJ2-2; weak D call: TRBD1 (5 bases). CDR1 is KGHDR, CDR2 SFDVKD, per germline. This CDR3 comprises 13 residues. Trimming shortened V by 10 bases and J by 1 base, and 9 bases separated the two germline ends. Here the CDR3 DNA reads TGTGCCACTGCCGGACAGAACACCGGGGAGCTGTTTTTT. This gives the protein CATAGQNTGELFF.